Detailed here is one TCR beta chain. The data belong to a study of cytomegalovirus exposure and HLA in healthy donors. Repertoires were generated with immunoSEQ multiplex PCR, while TCRdb's copy carries only in-frame clones and drops some. In the table there are roughly 60,000 clones, 90% to 97% of which are singletons. This sequence originates from a woman aged 18-29 years in good health and CMV-seronegative. The sequencing input was PBMCs.

DNA of the CDR3: TGTGCCAGCAGTGAAGTAGCAGGGGGCTCTGGGGCCAACGTCCTGACTTTC. Protein: CASSEVAGGSGANVLTF. The V gene is TRBV6-1, the J gene TRBJ2-6; 7 nucleotides align to TRBD1. V trimming: 1 base; J trimming: 0 bases; junction bases outside the gene matches: 3. CDR3 length equals 17 residues. The V gene's germline CDR1 is MNHNS and CDR2 SASEGT.